The 32 T cell receptor beta chains listed next were all sequenced from one sample in a study of cytomegalovirus exposure and HLA in healthy donors. The primer mix had 60 Vbeta and 13 Jbeta primers. Measured with immunoSEQ multiplex PCR; TCRdb has only the in-frame clones, and not every one. The top ten hold 3% to 5% of the sample, which has roughly 120,000 clones, around 81% seen once. The sample comprised PBMCs. These TCRs come from a woman aged 25 to 45 in good health and CMV-seronegative.

The V gene is TRBV4-1, the J gene TRBJ2-1; 8 nucleotides match TRBD1. V gave up 2 bases and J gave up 6 bases; unmatched junction bases: 3. This CDR3 spans 14 amino acids. CDR1 and CDR2 from the germline V gene are MGHRA and YSYEKL. The CDR3 spells CASSQRDRSNEQFF. In DNA form, the CDR3 reads TGCGCCAGCAGCCAACGGGACAGGTCCAATGAGCAGTTCTTC.

The chain employs TRBV7-3 and TRBJ2-1; 7 nucleotides match TRBD2. V was clipped by 1 base and J by 2 bases; unmatched bases: 8. This CDR3 is built from 17 residues. Germline values: CDR1 SGHTA, CDR2 FQGTGA. DNA of the CDR3: TGTGCCAGCAGCTTAAGGGGGGGAGGAGGCCCCTACAATGAGCAGTTCTTC. Protein: CASSLRGGGGPYNEQFF.

The J gene is TRBJ2-7, the V gene TRBV19; 7 nucleotides match TRBD2. CDR1 and CDR2 from the germline V gene are LNHDA and SQIVND (reference sequence). Trimming at V came to 4 bases and at J to 5 bases, leaving 2 bases not matched to a gene. This CDR3 is built from 12 residues. CDR3 sequence reads: CASSSGSNEQYF. Here the CDR3 DNA reads TGTGCCAGTAGTAGCGGGAGTAACGAGCAGTACTTC.

This clone was seen more than once but under ten times. This chain joins TRBV28 and TRBJ2-7; 9 positions match TRBD1. The V gene's germline CDR1 is MDHEN and CDR2 SYDVKM. This CDR3 region has 14 residues. Unmatched junction bases numbered 2, after V lost 5 bases and J lost 0 bases. This chain's CDR3 is CASSVTGGSYEQYF. CDR3 in DNA: TGTGCCAGCAGTGTGACAGGGGGCTCCTACGAGCAGTACTTC.

The CDR3 loop is CASSQVPSPGYTF. The CDR3, as DNA: TGCGCCAGCAGCCAAGTCCCGTCCCCTGGCTACACCTTC. The gene calls are TRBV4-3 and TRBJ1-2; D is undetermined. From germline, CDR1 is LGHNA and CDR2 YSLEER. The CDR3 consists of 13 residues. Trimming took 1 base from V and 7 from J, leaving 10 bases between them.

The table lists this clone with a count of one. V usage is TRBV5-3 and J usage is TRBJ1-6, with 8 bases matching TRBD1. TRBV5-3 is flagged as an ORF with uncertain function. The CDR3 is 15 amino acids. Trimming at V came to 0 bases and at J to 10 bases, leaving 6 bases not matched to a gene. The DNA of the CDR3 is TGTGCCAGAAGCTTGGTTCCAGGGGGCAGGTCACCCCTCCACTTT. Protein: CARSLVPGGRSPLHF.

V gene TRBV6-1 combines with J gene TRBJ2-3, with D possibly TRBD2 on 7 matching bases. Trimming cost V 11 bases and J 6 bases, with 24 bases left between them. The CDR3 is 15 residues long. Germline values: CDR1 MNHNS, CDR2 SASEGT. CDR3 bases: TGTGCCGGGGGGGCTGGGGGGCTCCCGATGGATACGCAGTATTTT. Translation gives CAGGAGGLPMDTQYF.

This clone appeared a single time. This chain joins TRBV19 and TRBJ1-2; 9 nucleotides line up with TRBD1. This CDR3 has 16 residues. The germline V gene has CDR1 LNHDA and CDR2 SQIVND (reference sequence). The trim removed 7 bases at V and 8 bases at J, leaving 17 bases unmatched. The CDR3 bases are TGTGCCAGTACCTCATCGTTAGGACAGGGGATTATGGGCTACACCTTC. It is translated as CASTSSLGQGIMGYTF.

V and J are TRBV5-6 and TRBJ1-2, with 9 bases aligning to TRBD1. There are 14 residues in the CDR3. Germline loops: CDR1 SGHDT, CDR2 YYEEEE. Trimming removed 4 bases from V and 6 bases from J; junction bases left unmatched: 7. DNA for the CDR3: TGTGCCAGCAGCCGCGGGACAGGGAGAGATGGCTACACCTTC. This codes for CASSRGTGRDGYTF. Combining the CDR3 with reference TRBV5-6 and TRBJ1-2 gives the whole variable domain DAGVTQSPTHLIKTRGQQVTLRCSPKSGHDTVSWYQQALGQGPQFIFQYYEEEERQRGNFPDRFSGHQFPNYSSELNVNALLLGDSALYLCASSRGTGRDGYTFGSGTRLTVV.

This clone occurred a few times. The chain joins TRBV5-8 to TRBJ2-5, with TRBD2 matching over 14 bases. Unmatched junction bases numbered 7, after V lost 4 bases and J lost 2 bases. This CDR3 spans 17 amino acids. CDR1 is SGHTS and CDR2 is YDEGEE in the germline V gene. CDR3 in DNA: TGTGCCAGCAGCCGTGGACTAGCGGGAGGCCGGCAAGAGACCCAGTACTTC. It codes for CASSRGLAGGRQETQYF. The full variable domain, completed using reference TRBV5-8 and TRBJ2-5, is EAGVTQSPTHLIKTRGQQATLRCSPISGHTSVYWYQQALGLGLQFLLWYDEGEERNRGNFPPRFSGRQFPNYSSELNVNALELEDSALYLCASSRGLAGGRQETQYFGPGTRLLVL.

This chain links TRBV15 with TRBJ2-5, with 8 bases matching TRBD1. The J segment lost 2 bases and the V segment lost 5 bases, leaving 7 bases of the junction unmatched. The CDR3 loop spans 15 amino acids. CDR1 is LNHNV, CDR2 YYDKDF, per germline (reference sequence). The CDR3 DNA sequence: TGTGCCACCAGCCCGGGACAGGAAATTCAAGAGACCCAGTACTTC. It encodes CATSPGQEIQETQYF. The variable domain in full, completed from reference TRBV15 and TRBJ2-5, reads DAMVIQNPRYQVTQFGKPVTLSCSQTLNHNVMYWYQQKSSQAPKLLFHYYDKDFNNEADTPDNFQSRRPNTSFCFLDIRSPGLGDTAMYLCATSPGQEIQETQYFGPGTRLLVL.

About this clone itself: One end of the junction fails to match germline, which may point to a read error. V usage is TRBV7-9 and J usage is TRBJ2-7; TRBD2 matches at 14 bases. Germline CDR1 is SEHNR and CDR2 is FQNEAQ (reference sequence). There are 19 residues in the CDR3. CDR3 DNA sequence: TGTGCCAGCAGCTTAGTCGGGACTAGCGGGAGTTACCCCTCCTACAAGCAGTACTTC. Amino acid sequence: CASSLVGTSGSYPSYKQYF.

The rearrangement uses TRBV4-1 and TRBJ2-5, with D possibly TRBD2 on 5 matching bases. The J call may be in error: the DNA end matches TRBJ2-7 better. CDR1 is MGHRA, CDR2 YSYEKL, per germline. CDR3 length equals 14 residues. CDR3 sequence (DNA): TGCGCCAGCAGCCTCAGCGGTGGGATCTACGAGCAGTACTTC. It yields the protein CASSLSGGIYEQYF.

The rearrangement uses TRBV6-6 and TRBJ2-7; TRBD1 matches 7 bases. Germline CDR1 reads MNHNY; CDR2 reads SVGAGI (reference sequence). The CDR3 is 15 amino acids. With V trimmed by 6 bases and J by 2 bases, 10 bases remained unmatched. The CDR3 sequence is CASRSPGTAAYEQYF. The CDR3 DNA reads as TGTGCCAGCAGATCTCCCGGGACAGCCGCCTACGAGCAGTACTTC.

V and J are TRBV10-3 and TRBJ2-7, with D tentatively TRBD1 (6 bases). Trimming cost V 5 bases and J 6 bases, with 17 bases left between them. Germline V lookup: CDR1 ENHRY, CDR2 SYGVKD. The CDR3 has 14 residues. CDR3 sequence reads: CAISLSKGDVEQYF. For the CDR3, the DNA is TGTGCCATCAGTCTATCAAAGGGGGATGTCGAGCAGTACTTC.

As DNA, the CDR3 is TGCGCCAGCAGCCAAGGAATGCAAGCGGGGGTCGTAGAGACCCAGTACTTC. It specifies CASSQGMQAGVVETQYF. The chain uses TRBV4-3 and TRBJ2-5; 8 bases align to TRBD2. Germline trimming cut 1 base from V and 4 bases from J; bases unmatched to any gene: 11. Per the germline V gene, CDR1 is LGHNA and CDR2 is YSLEER. The CDR3 loop spans 17 amino acids.

The V and J genes are TRBV10-2 and TRBJ2-3; TRBD1 matches at 8 bases. After removal of 6 bases from V and 3 bases from J, the junction contained 2 bases not matched to a gene. This CDR3 spans 13 amino acids. Germline loops: CDR1 WSHSY, CDR2 SAAADI. CDR3 protein: CASSTGGTDTQYF. DNA of the CDR3: TGCGCCAGCAGCACAGGGGGTACAGATACGCAGTATTTT.

This clone appeared once. V is TRBV6-5 and J is TRBJ2-7, with 7 bases lining up with TRBD2. Trimming at V came to 5 bases and at J to 0 bases, leaving 1 base not matched to a gene. Per the germline V gene, CDR1 is MNHEY and CDR2 is SVGAGI. There are 13 residues in the CDR3. CDR3 DNA sequence: TGTGCCAGCAGTAGGGACTACTCCTACGAGCAGTACTTC. Translated: CASSRDYSYEQYF.

This clone showed up just once. This rearrangement joins TRBV28 to TRBJ1-1; 7 nucleotides match TRBD1. From germline, CDR1 is MDHEN and CDR2 SYDVKM. Trimming took 2 bases from V and 11 from J; bases not matched to a gene: 5. The CDR3 contains 12 residues. As DNA, the CDR3 is TGTGCCAGCAGTTTACTTACAGGGGTCGCTTTCTTT. The encoded protein is CASSLLTGVAFF.

This clone was seen a few times. V and J are TRBV5-4 and TRBJ2-1; 9 bases are a match to TRBD1. J gave up 3 bases and V 2 bases, and 6 bases lay outside the gene matches. The CDR3 has 16 residues. The germline V gene encodes CDR1 SGHNT and CDR2 YYREEE (reference sequence). The DNA for the CDR3 is TGTGCCAGCAGCTTCGGGGACAGGGCCGTCTACAATGAGCAGTTCTTC. Translated: CASSFGDRAVYNEQFF.

This clone was seen a few times. The J gene is TRBJ1-5, the V gene TRBV4-3; 9 bases match TRBD1. The CDR3 totals 15 residues. Germline V gives CDR1 LGHNA, CDR2 YSLEER. With 4 bases clipped from V and 2 bases from J, the junction kept 3 bases outside the gene matches. The CDR3 sequence is CASSPDRGGNQPQHF. In DNA, the CDR3 is TGCGCCAGCAGCCCGGACAGGGGAGGCAATCAGCCCCAGCATTTT.

The chain uses TRBV5-1 and TRBJ2-5; D gene uncertain. Germline V gene sequence: CDR1 SGHRS, CDR2 YFSETQ. This CDR3 contains 14 residues. The ends were cut back, 4 bases at V and 2 bases at J, with 12 bases in the middle. Here the CDR3 DNA reads TGCGCCAGCAGCCCTAAGGCGACTCAAGAGACCCAGTACTTC. Its translation is CASSPKATQETQYF. Full variable domain (remainder filled in from reference TRBV5-1 and TRBJ2-5): KAGVTQTPRYLIKTRGQQVTLSCSPISGHRSVSWYQQTPGQGLQFLFEYFSETQRNKGNFPGRFSGRQFSNSRSEMNVSTLELGDSALYLCASSPKATQETQYFGPGTRLLVL.

The chain carries TRBV28 and TRBJ2-3; D remains ambiguous. CDR3 size: 15 residues. The V end was cut by 7 bases, the J end by 0 bases, with 14 bases between. Germline V gene data show CDR1 as MDHEN and CDR2 as SYDVKM. The CDR3 here is CASTHLESSTDTQYF. The CDR3 region has the DNA TGTGCCAGCACCCACCTGGAGTCTAGCACAGATACGCAGTATTTT.

In this sample, this clone turned up once. V usage is TRBV4-3 and J usage is TRBJ2-7; weak D call: TRBD2 (7 bases). Germline values: CDR1 LGHNA, CDR2 YSLEER. The V and J ends lost 0 bases and 2 bases respectively, with 11 bases between them. The CDR3 extends over 15 amino acids. CDR3 region: CASSQDGGGAYEQYF. The CDR3 DNA is TGCGCCAGCAGCCAAGATGGAGGGGGGGCCTACGAGCAGTACTTC.

The chain joins TRBV5-6 to TRBJ2-7; 7 bases fit TRBD2. V was clipped by 5 bases and J by 5 bases; unmatched bases: 10. Germline V CDR1 and CDR2: SGHDT, YYEEEE. This CDR3 region has 14 residues. CDR3 sequence: CASSTIGLVHEQYF. CDR3 nucleotide sequence: TGTGCCAGCAGTACGATAGGACTAGTCCACGAGCAGTACTTC.

The rearrangement uses TRBV19 and TRBJ1-5, with 12 bases aligning to TRBD1. The CDR3 is 15 residues long. J lost 6 bases, V lost 7 bases, and 7 bases had no gene match. Germline V lookup: CDR1 LNHDA, CDR2 SQIVND (reference sequence). CDR3 protein: CASNPGQGASQPQHF. As DNA, the CDR3 is TGTGCCAGTAACCCGGGACAGGGGGCAAGTCAGCCCCAGCATTTT. The full variable domain, completed using reference TRBV19 and TRBJ1-5, is DGGITQSPKYLFRKEGQNVTLSCEQNLNHDAMYWYRQDPGQGLRLIYYSQIVNDFQKGDIAEGYSVSREKKESFPLTVTSAQKNPTAFYLCASNPGQGASQPQHFGDGTRLSIL.

Of note for this clone: Its ends do not fully match the called genes, so a read error is possible. The chain employs TRBV7-9 and TRBJ2-7, with D unclear. CDR1 is SEHNR, CDR2 FQNEAQ, per germline (reference sequence). The CDR3 totals 12 residues. This CDR3 is CSSSLEQTEQYF. In DNA, the CDR3 is TGTTCCAGCAGCTTAGAACAGACGGAGCAGTACTTC.

CDR3: CASSFQGDQPQHF. In nucleotides, the CDR3 is TGTGCCAGCAGCTTCCAGGGGGATCAGCCCCAGCATTTT. V is TRBV7-2 and J is TRBJ1-5; 7 positions match TRBD1. V gave up 3 bases and J gave up 5 bases; unmatched junction bases: 1. Germline-derived CDR1 and CDR2 are SGHTA and FQGNSA. The length of the CDR3 is 13 residues.

This clone occurred once. This chain connects TRBV15 to TRBJ2-2; 8 bases match TRBD1. Germline CDR1 is LNHNV and CDR2 is YYDKDF (reference sequence). J gave up 7 bases and V 3 bases, and 10 bases lay outside the gene matches. The CDR3 totals 16 residues. CDR3 nucleotide sequence: TGTGCCACCAGCAGGGGCGGACAGGGAAGAAGCGGGGAGCTGTTTTTT. This sequence encodes CATSRGGQGRSGELFF.

This chain links TRBV29-1 with TRBJ2-7; D gene unclear. V was pared by 5 bases and J by 3 bases, with 17 bases between. In germline, CDR1 is SQVTM, CDR2 ANQGSEA. The CDR3 extends over 14 amino acids. CDR3 coding DNA: TGCAGCGTTAAAGTGTCTACGATAAGCTACGAGCAGTACTTC. It translates to CSVKVSTISYEQYF.

The chain recombines TRBV4-3 with TRBJ2-4; 9 bases match TRBD2. Germline trimming cut 1 base from V and 8 bases from J; bases unmatched to any gene: 9. CDR1 and CDR2 (germline): LGHNA, YSLEER. The CDR3 covers 16 residues. CDR3 coding DNA: TGCGCCAGCAGCCAAGTCGGCACTAGCGGGCTCTACATTCAGTACTTC. It codes for CASSQVGTSGLYIQYF.

The chain recombines TRBV6-6 with TRBJ1-1; TRBD1 matches at 7 bases. The germline CDR1 and CDR2 sequences are MNHNY and SVGAGI (reference sequence). The CDR3 runs to 16 residues. The ends lost 1 base at V and 5 bases at J; junction bases unmatched: 10. CDR3: CASSYFRRGLGTEAFF. The CDR3, as DNA: TGTGCCAGCAGTTACTTTCGGAGGGGGCTGGGGACTGAAGCTTTCTTT.